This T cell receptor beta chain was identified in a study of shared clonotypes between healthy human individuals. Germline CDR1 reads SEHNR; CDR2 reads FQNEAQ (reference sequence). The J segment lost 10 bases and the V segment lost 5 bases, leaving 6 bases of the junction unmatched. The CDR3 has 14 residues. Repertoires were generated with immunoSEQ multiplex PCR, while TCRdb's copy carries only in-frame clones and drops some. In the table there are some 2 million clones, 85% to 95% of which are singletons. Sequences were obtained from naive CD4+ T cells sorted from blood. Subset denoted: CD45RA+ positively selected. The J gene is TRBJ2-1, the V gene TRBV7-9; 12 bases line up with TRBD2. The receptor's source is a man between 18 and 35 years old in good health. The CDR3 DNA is TGTGCCAGCAGCCCTCGGACTAGCGGGATCGAGCAGTTCTTC. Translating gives CASSPRTSGIEQFF. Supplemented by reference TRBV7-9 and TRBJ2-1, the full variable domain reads DTGVSQNPRHKITKRGQNVTFRCDPISEHNRLYWYRQTLGQGPEFLTYFQNEAQLEKSRLLSDRFSAERPKGSFSTLEIQRTEQGDSAMYLCASSPRTSGIEQFFGPGTRLTVL.